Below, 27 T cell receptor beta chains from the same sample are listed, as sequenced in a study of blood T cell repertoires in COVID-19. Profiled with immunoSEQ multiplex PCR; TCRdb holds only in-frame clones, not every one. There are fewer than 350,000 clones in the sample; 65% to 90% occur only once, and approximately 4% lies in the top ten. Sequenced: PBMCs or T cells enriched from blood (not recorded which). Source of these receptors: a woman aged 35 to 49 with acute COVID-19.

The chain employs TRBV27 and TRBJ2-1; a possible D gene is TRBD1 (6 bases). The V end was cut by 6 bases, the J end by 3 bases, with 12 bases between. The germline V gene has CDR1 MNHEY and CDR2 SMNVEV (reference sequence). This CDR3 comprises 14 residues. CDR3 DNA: TGTGCCAGCAGGGGTTTAGGGGGCTACAATGAGCAGTTCTTC. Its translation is CASRGLGGYNEQFF.

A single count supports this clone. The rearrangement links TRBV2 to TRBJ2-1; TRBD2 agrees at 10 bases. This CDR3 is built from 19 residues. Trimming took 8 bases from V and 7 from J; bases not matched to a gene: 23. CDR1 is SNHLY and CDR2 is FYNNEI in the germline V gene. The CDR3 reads CASLPYHLTAGGPSNEQFF. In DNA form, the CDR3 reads TGTGCCAGCCTCCCCTACCACTTGACAGCGGGAGGGCCCTCGAATGAGCAGTTCTTC. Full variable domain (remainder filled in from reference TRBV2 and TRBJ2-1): EPEVTQTPSHQVTQMGQEVILRCVPISNHLYFYWYRQILGQKVEFLVSFYNNEISEKSEIFDDQFSVERPDGSNFTLKIRSTKLEDSAMYFCASLPYHLTAGGPSNEQFFGPGTRLTVL.

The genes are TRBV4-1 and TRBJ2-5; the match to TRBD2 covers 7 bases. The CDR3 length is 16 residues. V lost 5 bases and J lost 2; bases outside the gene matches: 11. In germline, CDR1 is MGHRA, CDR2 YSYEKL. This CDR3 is CASSYADSGPQETQYF. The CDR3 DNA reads TGCGCCAGCAGCTATGCCGATAGCGGGCCTCAAGAGACCCAGTACTTC.

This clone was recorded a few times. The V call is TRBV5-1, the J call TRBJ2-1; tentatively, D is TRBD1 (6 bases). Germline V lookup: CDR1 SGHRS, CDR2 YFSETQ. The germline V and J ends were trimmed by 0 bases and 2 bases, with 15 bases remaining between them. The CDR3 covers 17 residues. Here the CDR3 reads CASSLAPAGEPYNEQFF. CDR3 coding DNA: TGCGCCAGCAGCTTGGCGCCTGCAGGGGAACCCTACAATGAGCAGTTCTTC.

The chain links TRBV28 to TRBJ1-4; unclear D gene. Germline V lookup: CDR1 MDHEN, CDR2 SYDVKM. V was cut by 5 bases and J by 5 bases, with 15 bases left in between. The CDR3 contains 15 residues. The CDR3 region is CASSPSGSGNEKLFF. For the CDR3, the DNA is TGTGCCAGCAGTCCCAGCGGGTCGGGGAATGAAAAACTGTTTTTT.

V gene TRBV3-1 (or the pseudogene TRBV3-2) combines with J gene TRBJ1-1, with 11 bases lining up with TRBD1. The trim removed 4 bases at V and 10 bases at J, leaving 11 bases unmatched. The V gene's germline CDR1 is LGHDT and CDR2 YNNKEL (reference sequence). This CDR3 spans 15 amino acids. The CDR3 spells CASSPTRTGGMGAFF. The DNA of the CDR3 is TGTGCCAGCAGCCCAACTAGGACAGGGGGCATGGGAGCTTTCTTT.

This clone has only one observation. The CDR3 DNA reads TGTGCCAGCAGTGAAGAACAGGGGGAGACCCAGTACTTC. This codes for CASSEEQGETQYF. V and J are TRBV2 and TRBJ2-5, with 7 bases that match TRBD1. The J segment lost 5 bases and the V segment lost 1 base, leaving 1 base of the junction unmatched. Germline V CDR1 and CDR2: SNHLY, FYNNEI. The CDR3 covers 13 residues.

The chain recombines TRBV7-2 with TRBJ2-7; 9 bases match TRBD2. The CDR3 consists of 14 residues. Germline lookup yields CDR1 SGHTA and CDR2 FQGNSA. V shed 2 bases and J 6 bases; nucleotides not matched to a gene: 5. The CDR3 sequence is CASSLPSGIGEQYF. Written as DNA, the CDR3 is TGTGCCAGCAGCTTACCTAGCGGGATAGGCGAGCAGTACTTC.

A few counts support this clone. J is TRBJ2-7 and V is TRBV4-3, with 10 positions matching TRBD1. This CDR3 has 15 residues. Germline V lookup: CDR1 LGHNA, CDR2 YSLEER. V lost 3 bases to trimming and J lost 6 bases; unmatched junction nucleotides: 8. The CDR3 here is CASSQLGQGTSEQYF. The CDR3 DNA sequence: TGCGCCAGCAGCCAGTTGGGACAGGGGACGAGCGAGCAGTACTTC.

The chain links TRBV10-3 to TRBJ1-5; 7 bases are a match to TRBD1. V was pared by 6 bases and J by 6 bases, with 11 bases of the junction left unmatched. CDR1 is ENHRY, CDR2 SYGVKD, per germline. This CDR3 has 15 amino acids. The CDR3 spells CAISATRGETQPQHF. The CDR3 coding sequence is TGTGCCATCAGCGCCACCAGGGGGGAGACTCAGCCCCAGCATTTT.

The CDR3 region has the DNA TGTGCCAGCAGCTTTAACGGCAGGGTATCTGGAAACACCATATATTTT. This gives the protein CASSFNGRVSGNTIYF. The J gene is TRBJ1-3, the V gene TRBV7-2, with D possibly being TRBD1 (5 bases). Trimming pared 3 bases from V and 1 base from J, leaving 13 bases between. Germline-derived CDR1 and CDR2 are SGHTA and FQGNSA. CDR3 length: 16 amino acids.

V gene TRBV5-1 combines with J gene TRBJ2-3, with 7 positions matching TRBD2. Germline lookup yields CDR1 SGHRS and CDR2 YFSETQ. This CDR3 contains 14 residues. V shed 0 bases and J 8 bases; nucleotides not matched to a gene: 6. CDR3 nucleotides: TGCGCCAGCAGCTTGGCGTCCACGGGGGGTACGCAGTATTTT. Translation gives CASSLASTGGTQYF.

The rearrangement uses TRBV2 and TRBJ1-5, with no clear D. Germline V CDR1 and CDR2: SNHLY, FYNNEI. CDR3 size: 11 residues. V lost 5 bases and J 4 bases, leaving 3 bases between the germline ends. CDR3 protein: CASSLNQPQHF. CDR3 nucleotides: TGTGCCAGCAGTCTTAATCAGCCCCAGCATTTT.

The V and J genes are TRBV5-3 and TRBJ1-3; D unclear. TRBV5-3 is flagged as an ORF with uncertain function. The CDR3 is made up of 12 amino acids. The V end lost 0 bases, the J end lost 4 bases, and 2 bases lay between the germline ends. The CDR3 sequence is CARSLAGNTIYF. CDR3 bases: TGTGCCAGAAGCTTGGCGGGAAACACCATATATTTT.

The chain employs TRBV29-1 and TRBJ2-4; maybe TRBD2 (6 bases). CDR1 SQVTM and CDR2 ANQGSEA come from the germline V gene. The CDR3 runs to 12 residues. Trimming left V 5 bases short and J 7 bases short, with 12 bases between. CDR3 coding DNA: TGCAGCGTTTTCGGACGGGGGAACATTCAGTACTTC. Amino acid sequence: CSVFGRGNIQYF. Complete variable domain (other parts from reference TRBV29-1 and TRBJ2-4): SAVISQKPSRDICQRGTSLTIQCQVDSQVTMMFWYRQQPGQSLTLIATANQGSEATYESGFVIDKFPISRPNLTFSTLTVSNMSPEDSSIYLCSVFGRGNIQYFGAGTRLSVL.

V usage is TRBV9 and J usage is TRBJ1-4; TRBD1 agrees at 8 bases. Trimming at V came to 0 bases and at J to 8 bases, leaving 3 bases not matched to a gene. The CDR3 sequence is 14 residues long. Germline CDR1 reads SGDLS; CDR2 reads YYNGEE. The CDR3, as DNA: TGTGCCAGCAGCGTAGCAGGGGGCTGGGAAAAACTGTTTTTT. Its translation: CASSVAGGWEKLFF.

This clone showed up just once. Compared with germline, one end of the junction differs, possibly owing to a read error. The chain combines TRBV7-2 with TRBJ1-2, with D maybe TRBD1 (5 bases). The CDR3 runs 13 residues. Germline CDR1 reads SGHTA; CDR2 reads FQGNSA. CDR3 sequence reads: CASSYYRDYGYTF. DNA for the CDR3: TGTGCCAGCAGCTATTACCGGGACTACGGCTACACCTTC.

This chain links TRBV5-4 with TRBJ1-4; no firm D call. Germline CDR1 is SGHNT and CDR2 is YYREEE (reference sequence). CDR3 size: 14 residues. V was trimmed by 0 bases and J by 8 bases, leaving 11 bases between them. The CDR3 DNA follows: TGTGCCAGCAGCTTGGGGCAACCCGGGGAAAAACTGTTTTTT. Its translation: CASSLGQPGEKLFF.

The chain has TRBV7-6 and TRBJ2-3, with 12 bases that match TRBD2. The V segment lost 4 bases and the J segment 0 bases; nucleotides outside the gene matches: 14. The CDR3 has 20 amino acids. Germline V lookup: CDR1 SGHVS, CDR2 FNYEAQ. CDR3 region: CASSSRLAGDQYDSTDTQYF. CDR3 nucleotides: TGTGCCAGCAGCTCCCGACTAGCGGGAGACCAGTACGATAGCACAGATACGCAGTATTTT.

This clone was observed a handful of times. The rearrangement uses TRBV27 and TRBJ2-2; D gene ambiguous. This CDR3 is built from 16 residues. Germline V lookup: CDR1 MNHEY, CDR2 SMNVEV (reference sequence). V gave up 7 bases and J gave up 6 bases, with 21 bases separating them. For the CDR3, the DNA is TGTGCCAGCACCCTAGTCCCCTATCATAAGCCCGGGGAGCTGTTTTTT. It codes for CASTLVPYHKPGELFF.

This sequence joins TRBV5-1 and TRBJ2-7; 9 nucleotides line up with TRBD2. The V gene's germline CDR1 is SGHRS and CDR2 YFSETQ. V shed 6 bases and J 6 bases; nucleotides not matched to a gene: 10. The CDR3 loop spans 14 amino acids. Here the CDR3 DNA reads TGCGCCAGCACCACCGTAGCGGGAGCAGGCGAGCAGTACTTC. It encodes CASTTVAGAGEQYF. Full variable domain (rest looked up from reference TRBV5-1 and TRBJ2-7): KAGVTQTPRYLIKTRGQQVTLSCSPISGHRSVSWYQQTPGQGLQFLFEYFSETQRNKGNFPGRFSGRQFSNSRSEMNVSTLELGDSALYLCASTTVAGAGEQYFGPGTRLTVT.

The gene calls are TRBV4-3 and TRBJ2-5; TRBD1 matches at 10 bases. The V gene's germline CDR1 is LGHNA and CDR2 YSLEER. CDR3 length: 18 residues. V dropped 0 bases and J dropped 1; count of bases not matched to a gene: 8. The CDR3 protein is CASSQDDRGRGGQETQYF. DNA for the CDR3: TGCGCCAGCAGCCAAGACGACAGGGGGCGCGGGGGCCAAGAGACCCAGTACTTC.

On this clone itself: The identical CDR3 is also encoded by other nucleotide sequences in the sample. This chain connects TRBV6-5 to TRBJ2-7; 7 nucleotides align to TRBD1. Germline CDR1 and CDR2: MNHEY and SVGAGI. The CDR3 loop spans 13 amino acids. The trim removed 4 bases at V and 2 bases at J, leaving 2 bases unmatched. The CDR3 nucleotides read TGTGCCAGCAGTTTCGACAGGGCCTACGAGCAGTACTTC. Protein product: CASSFDRAYEQYF.

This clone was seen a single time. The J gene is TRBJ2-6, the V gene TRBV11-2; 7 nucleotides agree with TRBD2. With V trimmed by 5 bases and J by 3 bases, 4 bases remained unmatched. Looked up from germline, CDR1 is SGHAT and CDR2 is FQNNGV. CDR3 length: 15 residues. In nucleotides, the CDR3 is TGTGCCAGCAGCCGGGGGGTGTTTGGGGCCAACGTCCTGACTTTC. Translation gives CASSRGVFGANVLTF.

This CDR3 reads CASSPPIIQPQHF. The CDR3 DNA is TGCGCCAGCAGCCCCCCCATCATTCAGCCCCAGCATTTT. The chain joins TRBV4-1 to TRBJ1-5; D unclear. The V and J ends lost 4 bases and 6 bases respectively, with 10 bases between them. Germline loops: CDR1 MGHRA, CDR2 YSYEKL. This CDR3 contains 13 residues.

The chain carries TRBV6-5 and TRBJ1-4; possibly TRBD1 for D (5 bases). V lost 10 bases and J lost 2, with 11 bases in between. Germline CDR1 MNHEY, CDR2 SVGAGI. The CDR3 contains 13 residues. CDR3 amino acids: CATTEVTNEKLFF. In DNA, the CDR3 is TGTGCCACGACAGAGGTTACTAATGAAAAACTGTTTTTT.

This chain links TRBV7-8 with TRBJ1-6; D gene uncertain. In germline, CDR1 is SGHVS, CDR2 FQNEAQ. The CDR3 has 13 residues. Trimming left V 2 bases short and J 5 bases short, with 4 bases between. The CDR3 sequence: CASSLRDNSPLHF. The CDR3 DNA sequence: TGTGCCAGCAGCTTAAGAGATAATTCACCCCTCCACTTT.